This T cell receptor (beta chain) was documented in a study of metastatic and nonmetastatic thyroid tumors. At the level of the study: Samples came from malignant and benign thyroid patients, and repertoires were compared across blood and tumor or nodule tissue.

As for this clone: Its target is not known.

General study findings and limits: In both blood and tumor samples, TCR beta diversity was reported significantly higher for malignant than benign nodules.

Every patient underwent thyroid surgery untreated. The V segment lost 4 bases and the J segment 6 bases; nucleotides outside the gene matches: 4. The CDR3 runs to 14 residues. Germline CDR1 reads SGHRS; CDR2 reads YFSETQ. Original processing notes: The study's classifier, a distant-metastasis tool for papillary thyroid cancer, was built using CDR3 differences across clinicopathological groups. TCRdb re-called clones via MiXCR from the PCR reads. The authors' filters were not applied to this entry. The repertoire holds around 18,000 clones, with roughly 36% as singletons. The chain joins TRBV5-1 to TRBJ1-4; 9 bases line up with TRBD1. This sequence originates from a female donor with papillary thyroid cancer or a benign thyroid nodule (not recorded which). Some clones in this sample may be carry-over from other donors' samples. The sample was tumor tissue. CDR3 nucleotides: TGCGCCAGCAGCCCTCGGACAGGGGATGAAAAACTGTTTTTT. Protein sequence: CASSPRTGDEKLFF.